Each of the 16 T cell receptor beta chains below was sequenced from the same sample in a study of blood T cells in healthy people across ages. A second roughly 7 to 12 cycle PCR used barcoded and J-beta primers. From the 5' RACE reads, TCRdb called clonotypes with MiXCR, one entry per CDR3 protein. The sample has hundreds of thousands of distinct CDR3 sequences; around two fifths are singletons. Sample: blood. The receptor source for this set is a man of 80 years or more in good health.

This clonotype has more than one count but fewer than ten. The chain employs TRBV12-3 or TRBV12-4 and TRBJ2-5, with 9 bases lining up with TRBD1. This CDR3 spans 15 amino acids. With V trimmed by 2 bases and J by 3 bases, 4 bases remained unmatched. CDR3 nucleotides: TGTGCCAGCAGTTTAAGGGGACAGGGAGAAGAGACCCAGTACTTC. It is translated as CASSLRGQGEETQYF.

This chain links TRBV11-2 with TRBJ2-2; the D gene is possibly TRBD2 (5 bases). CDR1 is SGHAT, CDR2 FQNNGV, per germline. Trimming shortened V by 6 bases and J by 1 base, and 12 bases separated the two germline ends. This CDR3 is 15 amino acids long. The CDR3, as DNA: TGTGCCAGCAGTTACGGGGAGATGAACACCGGGGAGCTGTTTTTT. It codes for CASSYGEMNTGELFF.

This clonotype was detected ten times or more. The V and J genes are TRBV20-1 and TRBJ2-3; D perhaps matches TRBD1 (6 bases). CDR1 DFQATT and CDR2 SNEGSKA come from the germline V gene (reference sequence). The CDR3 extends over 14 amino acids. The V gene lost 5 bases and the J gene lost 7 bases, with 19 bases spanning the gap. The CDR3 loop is CSAPRTDYLNTQYF. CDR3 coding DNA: TGCAGTGCTCCCCGGACAGATTATTTAAATACGCAGTATTTT.

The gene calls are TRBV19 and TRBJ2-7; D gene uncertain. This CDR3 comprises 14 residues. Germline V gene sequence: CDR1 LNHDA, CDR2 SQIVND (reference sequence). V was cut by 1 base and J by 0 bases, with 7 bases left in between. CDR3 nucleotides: TGTGCCAGTAGTATAGGGGTTTTCTCCTACGAGCAGTACTTC. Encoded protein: CASSIGVFSYEQYF.

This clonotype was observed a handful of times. The CDR3 sequence: CSVETSGITDTQYF. The CDR3 DNA follows: TGCAGCGTTGAGACTAGCGGGATAACAGATACGCAGTATTTT. The genes are TRBV29-1 and TRBJ2-3; 11 nucleotides match TRBD2. The CDR3 spans 14 residues. The J segment lost 3 bases and the V segment lost 3 bases, leaving 2 bases of the junction unmatched. Germline CDR1 SQVTM, CDR2 ANQGSEA.

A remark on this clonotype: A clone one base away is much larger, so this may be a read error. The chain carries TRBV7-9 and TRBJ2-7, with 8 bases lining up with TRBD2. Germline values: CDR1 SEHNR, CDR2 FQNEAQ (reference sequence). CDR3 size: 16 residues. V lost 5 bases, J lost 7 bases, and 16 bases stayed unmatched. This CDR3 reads CASSMSGRASYNEQYF. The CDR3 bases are TGTGCCAGCAGCATGTCCGGGAGGGCTTCCTACAATGAGCAGTACTTC.

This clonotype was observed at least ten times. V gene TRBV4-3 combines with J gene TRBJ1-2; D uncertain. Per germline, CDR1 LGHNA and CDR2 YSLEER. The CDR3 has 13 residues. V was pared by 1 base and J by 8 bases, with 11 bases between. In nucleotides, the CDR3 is TGCGCCAGCAGCCAAGTCGTCTCGTGGGGCTACACCTTC. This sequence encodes CASSQVVSWGYTF.

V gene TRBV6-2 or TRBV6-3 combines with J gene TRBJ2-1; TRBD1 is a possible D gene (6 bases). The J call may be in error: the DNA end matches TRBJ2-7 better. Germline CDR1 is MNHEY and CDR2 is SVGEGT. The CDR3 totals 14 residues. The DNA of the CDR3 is TGTGCCAGCAGTCCAGAAACCAAGGGGGACGAGCAGTACTTC. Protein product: CASSPETKGDEQYF.

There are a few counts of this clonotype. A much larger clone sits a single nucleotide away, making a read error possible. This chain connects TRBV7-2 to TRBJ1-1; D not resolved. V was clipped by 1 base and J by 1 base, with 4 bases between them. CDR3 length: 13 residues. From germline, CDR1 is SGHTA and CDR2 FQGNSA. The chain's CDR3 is CASSLVANTEAFF. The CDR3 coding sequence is TGTGCCAGCAGCTTAGTGGCGAACACTGAAGCTTTCTTT. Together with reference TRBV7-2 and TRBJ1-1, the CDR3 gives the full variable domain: GAGVSQSPSNKVTEKGKDVELRCDPISGHTALYWYRQSLGQGLEFLIYFQGNSAPDKSGLPSDRFSAERTGGSVSTLTIQRTQQEDSAVYLCASSLVANTEAFFGQGTRLTVV.

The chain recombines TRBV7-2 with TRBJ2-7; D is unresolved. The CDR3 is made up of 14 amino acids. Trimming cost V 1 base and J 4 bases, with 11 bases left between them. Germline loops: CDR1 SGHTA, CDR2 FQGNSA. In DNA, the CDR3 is TGTGCCAGCAGCTTAGAACACCGACTTTACGAGCAGTACTTC. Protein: CASSLEHRLYEQYF.

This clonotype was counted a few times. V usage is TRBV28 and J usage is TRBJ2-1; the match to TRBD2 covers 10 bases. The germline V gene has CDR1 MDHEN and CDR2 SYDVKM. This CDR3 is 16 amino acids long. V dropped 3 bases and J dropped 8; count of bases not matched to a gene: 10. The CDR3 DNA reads TGTGCCAGCAGTTTCATCCTAGCGGGAGTAAGGGATGAGCAGTTCTTC. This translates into CASSFILAGVRDEQFF.

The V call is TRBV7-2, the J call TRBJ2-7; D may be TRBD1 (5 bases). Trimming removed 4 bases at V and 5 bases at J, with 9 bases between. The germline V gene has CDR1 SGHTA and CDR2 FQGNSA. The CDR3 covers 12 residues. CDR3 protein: CASSSLGDEQYF. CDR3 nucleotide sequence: TGTGCCAGCAGCTCCCTAGGGGACGAGCAGTACTTC.

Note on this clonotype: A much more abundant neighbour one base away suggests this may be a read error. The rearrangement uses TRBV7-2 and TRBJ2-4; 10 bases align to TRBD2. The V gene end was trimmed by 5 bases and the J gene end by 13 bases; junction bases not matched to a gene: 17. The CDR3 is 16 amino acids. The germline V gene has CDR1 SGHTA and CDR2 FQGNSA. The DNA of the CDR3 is TGTGCCAGCAGCCTTAGAGCGGGAGGGCTTACCTACGGGCAGTACTTC. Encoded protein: CASSLRAGGLTYGQYF.

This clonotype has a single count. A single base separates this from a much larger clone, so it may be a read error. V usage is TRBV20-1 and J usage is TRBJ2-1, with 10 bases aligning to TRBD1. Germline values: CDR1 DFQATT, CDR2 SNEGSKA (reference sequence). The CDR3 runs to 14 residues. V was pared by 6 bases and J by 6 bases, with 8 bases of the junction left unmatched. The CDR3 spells CSARDRGRLNEQFF. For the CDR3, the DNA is TGCAGTGCAAGGGACAGGGGTCGTCTCAATGAGCAGTTCTTC.

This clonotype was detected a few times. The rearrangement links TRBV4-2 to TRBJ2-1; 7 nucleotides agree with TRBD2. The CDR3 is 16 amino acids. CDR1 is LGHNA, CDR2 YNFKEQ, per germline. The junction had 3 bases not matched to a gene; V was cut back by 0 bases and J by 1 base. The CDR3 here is CASSQEIAGSYNEQFF. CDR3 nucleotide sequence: TGTGCCAGCAGCCAAGAAATAGCGGGTTCCTACAATGAGCAGTTCTTC.

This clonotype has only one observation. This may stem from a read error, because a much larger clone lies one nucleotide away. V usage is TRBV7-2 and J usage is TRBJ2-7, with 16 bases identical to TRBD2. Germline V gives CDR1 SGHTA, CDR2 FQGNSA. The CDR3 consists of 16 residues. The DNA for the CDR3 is TGTGCCTGCAGCTTAGGGACTAGCGGGGGGGCCTACGAGCAGTACTTC. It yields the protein CACSLGTSGGAYEQYF.